Sequencing of this TCR beta chain was carried out in a study of graft-versus-host responses after intestinal transplantation. Study summary: Each recipient received a multivisceral, liver-intestinal, or isolated intestinal graft.

Profiled with immunoSEQ multiplex PCR; TCRdb holds only in-frame clones, not every one. The sample records some 14,000 clones, 35% to 40% being singletons. Responders that carried the CFSE label, approximately 200,000 of them, were plated with approximately 200,000 irradiated, violet-dye-labeled stimulator cells. Post-reaction, proliferating CD3+CD4+ and CD3+CD8+ responders (CFSE-low) were sorted. Germline V gene data show CDR1 as SGDLS and CDR2 as YYNGEE. Trimming cost V 4 bases and J 4 bases; bases outside gene matches: 8. The CDR3 consists of 14 residues. Study-wide results and caveats: Allograft graft-versus-host to host-versus-graft clonal ratios ran high in patients with graft-donor T cell macrochimerism. GvH clones surfaced in recipient marrow, some emerging earlier in ileum or blood.

This clone was recorded a few times. The chain has TRBV9 and TRBJ2-7; 7 nucleotides align to TRBD2. The sequences come from alloreactive CD8+ T cells from a mixed lymphocyte reaction culture, collected before intestinal transplant. Subset given: CFSE-low proliferating T cells sorted from roughly six-day pre-transplant mixed lymphocyte reaction (GvH or HvG direction). This sequence was found in a human patient who received an intestinal transplant. The DNA for the CDR3 is TGTGCCAGCAGCCTTGGGGGGGAGAGTTACGAGCAGTACTTC. Protein sequence: CASSLGGESYEQYF.